One and the same sample provided the 24 T cell receptor beta chains below, sequenced in a study of PD-1 blockade in classical Hodgkin lymphoma. Each patient relapsed following autologous stem cell transplantation, and prior brentuximab vedotin exposure differed. TCRdb keeps only in-frame clones here, not all; method: immunoSEQ multiplex PCR. The sample carries roughly 13,000 clones, about 73% recorded once. The material sequenced was peripheral blood mononuclear cells (PBMCs), taken before the second cycle of nivolumab. The receptor source for this set is a human donor with classical Hodgkin lymphoma.

The chain couples TRBV29-1 to TRBJ1-2; D call uncertain. Trimming cost V 3 bases and J 8 bases, with 13 bases left between them. Germline assignment: CDR1 SQVTM and CDR2 ANQGSEA. The CDR3 length is 12 residues. The CDR3: CSVEGPDWGYTF. The CDR3 DNA reads TGCAGCGTTGAGGGTCCCGACTGGGGCTACACCTTC. The whole variable domain, remainder taken from reference TRBV29-1 and TRBJ1-2, is SAVISQKPSRDICQRGTSLTIQCQVDSQVTMMFWYRQQPGQSLTLIATANQGSEATYESGFVIDKFPISRPNLTFSTLTVSNMSPEDSSIYLCSVEGPDWGYTFGSGTRLTVV.

V usage is TRBV30 and J usage is TRBJ2-2; possible D gene TRBD2, 7 bases. The CDR3 totals 17 residues. Trimming removed 8 bases at V and 5 bases at J, with 27 bases between. Germline V gene data show CDR1 as GTSNPN and CDR2 as SVGIG (reference sequence). This CDR3 is CAGPPRGASCCTGELFF. The CDR3 region has the DNA TGTGCCGGCCCCCCTCGGGGGGCATCATGTTGTACCGGGGAGCTGTTTTTT.

The rearrangement links TRBV29-1 to TRBJ1-2; 7 bases are a match to TRBD1. There are 14 residues in the CDR3. Germline V lookup: CDR1 SQVTM, CDR2 ANQGSEA. Trimming at V came to 0 bases and at J to 0 bases, leaving 1 base not matched to a gene. This CDR3 is CSVEEDRTNYGYTF. The CDR3, as DNA: TGCAGCGTTGAAGAGGACAGGACTAACTATGGCTACACCTTC.

This clone was found a few times. The rearrangement links TRBV5-5 to TRBJ1-6, with TRBD1 matching over 10 bases. V dropped 4 bases and J dropped 9; count of bases not matched to a gene: 4. This CDR3 has 14 amino acids. CDR1 is SGHKS and CDR2 is YYEKEE in the germline V gene (reference sequence). CDR3 in amino acids: CASSQGQGRSPLHF. The CDR3, as DNA: TGTGCCAGCAGCCAGGGACAGGGGCGTTCACCCCTCCACTTT.

This clone was seen only a few times. The chain links TRBV18 to TRBJ1-2, with D possibly TRBD1 on 6 matching bases. CDR3 size: 17 residues. Germline V gene lookup returns CDR1 KGHSH and CDR2 LQKENI. V dropped 3 bases and J dropped 4 bases, with 21 bases sitting between them. As DNA, the CDR3 is TGTGCCAGCTCACCCACCGCGGGGGGGCCGAATTCCTATGGCTACACCTTC. Amino acids: CASSPTAGGPNSYGYTF.

The chain uses TRBV29-1 and TRBJ2-5; perhaps TRBD2 as D (6 bases). The length of the CDR3 is 13 residues. Germline lookup yields CDR1 SQVTM and CDR2 ANQGSEA. Trimming left V 6 bases short and J 5 bases short, with 16 bases between. The CDR3 region is CSVQGLSGETQYF. In DNA form, the CDR3 reads TGCAGCGTGCAGGGACTGTCAGGGGAGACCCAGTACTTC.

V and J are TRBV5-1 and TRBJ2-1; D is perhaps TRBD2 (6 bases). CDR3 length: 15 residues. Germline loops: CDR1 SGHRS, CDR2 YFSETQ. Trimming stripped 4 bases from V and 0 bases from J, with 11 bases between. The CDR3 loop reads CASSKDGSSYNEQFF. CDR3 nucleotide sequence: TGCGCCAGCAGCAAGGACGGGAGCTCCTACAATGAGCAGTTCTTC.

The V call is TRBV12-5, the J call TRBJ1-1; 9 bases align to TRBD1. The CDR3 is made up of 16 amino acids. Germline V CDR1 and CDR2: LGHNT, FRNRAP. The V segment lost 0 bases and the J segment 1 base; nucleotides outside the gene matches: 3. The CDR3 sequence: CASGLVLGQGNTEAFF. The CDR3, as DNA: TGTGCTAGTGGTTTGGTACTGGGACAGGGGAACACTGAAGCTTTCTTT.

This clone was seen a single time. This rearrangement joins TRBV6-1 to TRBJ2-2; no reliable D call. Germline V lookup: CDR1 MNHNS, CDR2 SASEGT. V was shortened by 7 bases and J by 1 base, with 10 bases between the two germline ends. The CDR3 is 14 residues long. This CDR3 is CASKARVNTGELFF. CDR3 sequence (DNA): TGTGCCAGCAAGGCAAGGGTGAACACCGGGGAGCTGTTTTTT.

The chain is built from TRBV6-6 and TRBJ2-2, with 8 positions matching TRBD2. V gave up 6 bases and J gave up 3 bases; unmatched junction bases: 9. Germline V lookup: CDR1 MNHNY, CDR2 SVGAGI (reference sequence). The CDR3 extends over 16 amino acids. The CDR3 region has the DNA TGTGCCAGCAGGAAAGTAGCGGGAACTTACACCGGGGAGCTGTTTTTT. It is translated as CASRKVAGTYTGELFF.

This clone was seen a few times. The J gene is TRBJ1-1, the V gene TRBV5-1, with D maybe TRBD1 (5 bases). The V gene lost 5 bases and the J gene lost 5 bases, with 13 bases spanning the gap. The length of the CDR3 is 13 residues. Germline assignment: CDR1 SGHRS and CDR2 YFSETQ. The CDR3 reads CASRDPGGTEAFF. For the CDR3, the DNA is TGCGCCAGCAGAGATCCCGGGGGGACTGAAGCTTTCTTT. The full variable domain, in which reference TRBV5-1 and TRBJ1-1 provide the parts outside the CDR3, is KAGVTQTPRYLIKTRGQQVTLSCSPISGHRSVSWYQQTPGQGLQFLFEYFSETQRNKGNFPGRFSGRQFSNSRSEMNVSTLELGDSALYLCASRDPGGTEAFFGQGTRLTVV.

This chain links TRBV28 with TRBJ2-5, with TRBD2 matching over 10 bases. The J segment lost 3 bases and the V segment lost 5 bases, leaving 3 bases of the junction unmatched. Looked up from germline, CDR1 is MDHEN and CDR2 is SYDVKM. This CDR3 comprises 14 residues. The CDR3 DNA reads as TGTGCCAGCAGTCCCGGGACTAGCGAAGAGACCCAGTACTTC. Residues: CASSPGTSEETQYF.

CDR3 DNA: TGTGCCAGCAGTTACGGACAGGGGAGGAGAACAGATACGCAGTATTTT. Protein: CASSYGQGRRTDTQYF. The genes are TRBV6-5 and TRBJ2-3, with 9 nucleotides matching TRBD1. CDR1 and CDR2 (germline): MNHEY, SVGAGI. The CDR3 is 16 residues long. The V gene end was trimmed by 2 bases and the J gene end by 3 bases; junction bases not matched to a gene: 6.

The chain carries TRBV10-3 and TRBJ2-7; D may be TRBD2 (6 bases). Trimming left V 10 bases short and J 2 bases short, with 18 bases between. This CDR3 is 14 amino acids long. Germline V gene lookup returns CDR1 ENHRY and CDR2 SYGVKD. CDR3 sequence reads: CATGLSGSAYEQYF. Written as DNA, the CDR3 is TGTGCCACCGGACTGAGCGGGTCTGCCTACGAGCAGTACTTC.

This clone is categorized as medium-sized (0.01 to 0.1%). V usage is TRBV30 and J usage is TRBJ1-1, with 7 bases lining up with TRBD1. With V trimmed by 4 bases and J by 4 bases, 12 bases remained unmatched. CDR1 is GTSNPN, CDR2 SVGIG, per germline (reference sequence). CDR3 length: 15 residues. CDR3 DNA: TGTGCCTGGATCAGTACGGACAGGTGGGGCACTGAAGCTTTCTTT. Amino acids: CAWISTDRWGTEAFF.

The sample holds one count of this clone. The V and J genes are TRBV11-2 and TRBJ2-1; TRBD2 agrees at 7 bases. The V and J ends lost 5 bases and 0 bases, in that order; junction bases with no gene match: 1. This CDR3 is built from 14 residues. Germline-derived CDR1 and CDR2 are SGHAT and FQNNGV. The CDR3 sequence is CASSRTSSYNEQFF. CDR3 coding DNA: TGTGCCAGCAGCCGGACTAGCTCCTACAATGAGCAGTTCTTC.

The chain employs TRBV5-1 and TRBJ2-2; 7 positions agree with TRBD2. V gave up 0 bases and J gave up 7 bases; unmatched junction bases: 12. The CDR3 is made up of 17 amino acids. Germline V gene sequence: CDR1 SGHRS, CDR2 YFSETQ. The CDR3 spells CASSLVGRTRISGELFF. Written as DNA, the CDR3 is TGCGCCAGCAGCTTGGTGGGACGGACTAGGATTAGCGGGGAGCTGTTTTTT.

This clone was observed once. V gene TRBV7-9 combines with J gene TRBJ2-5; 8 positions agree with TRBD2. The CDR3 loop spans 13 amino acids. V was clipped by 4 bases and J by 11 bases; unmatched bases: 9. Germline V gives CDR1 SEHNR, CDR2 FQNEAQ (reference sequence). CDR3 DNA sequence: TGTGCCAGCAGCTCAAGCGGGGGTTACGCGCAGTACTTC. Translation: CASSSSGGYAQYF.

The chain combines TRBV7-2 with TRBJ2-7; D might be TRBD1 (6 bases). V lost 3 bases and J 5 bases, leaving 17 bases between the germline ends. Germline V lookup: CDR1 SGHTA, CDR2 FQGNSA. The CDR3 has 15 amino acids. This CDR3 reads CASSLSRGQPHEQYF. The DNA of the CDR3 is TGTGCCAGCAGCTTGTCACGCGGACAGCCCCACGAGCAGTACTTC.

The rearrangement uses TRBV18 and TRBJ2-3; 9 bases are shared with TRBD2. The CDR3 runs 16 residues. Unmatched junction bases numbered 5, after V lost 4 bases and J lost 0 bases. Germline-derived CDR1 and CDR2 are KGHSH and LQKENI. The DNA of the CDR3 is TGTGCCAGCTCACTCGTAGCGGGGGCTAGCACAGATACGCAGTATTTT. Encoded protein: CASSLVAGASTDTQYF.

The rearrangement uses TRBV6-1 and TRBJ2-1; either TRBD1 or TRBD2 may fit D (6 bases each). The V gene's germline CDR1 is MNHNS and CDR2 SASEGT. V dropped 6 bases and J dropped 9 bases, with 21 bases sitting between them. This CDR3 is 15 amino acids long. The CDR3 protein is CASSPRGVNYLEQFF. The CDR3 DNA reads as TGTGCCAGCAGCCCTAGGGGGGTTAATTATCTTGAGCAGTTCTTC.

Remarks on this clone: The same CDR3 also results from other DNA sequences found in this sample. In DNA, the CDR3 is TGTGCTAGCCGGAAGGCGGGGGGTAGCAATGAGCAGTTCTTC. Translated, it gives CASRKAGGSNEQFF. The chain employs TRBV7-2 and TRBJ2-1; 8 bases map to TRBD2. Germline V CDR1 and CDR2: SGHTA, FQGNSA. CDR3 size: 14 residues.

This chain uses TRBV20-1 with TRBJ2-7; D is uncertain. Trimming left V 3 bases short and J 2 bases short, with 5 bases between. CDR1 is DFQATT and CDR2 is SNEGSKA in the germline V gene (reference sequence). This CDR3 region has 11 residues. The CDR3 loop reads CSARTPYEQYF. The CDR3 DNA is TGCAGTGCTAGGACCCCCTACGAGCAGTACTTC.

Notes on this clone: Within the sample, other DNA sequences also encode this same CDR3. J is TRBJ1-6 and V is TRBV11-2; D is ambiguous. Trimming shortened V by 4 bases and J by 8 bases, and 9 bases separated the two germline ends. The CDR3 has 13 amino acids. CDR1 is SGHAT, CDR2 FQNNGV, per germline. The CDR3 nucleotides read TGTGCCAGCAGCTCGGCGGGGTATTCACCCCTCCACTTT. It yields the protein CASSSAGYSPLHF.